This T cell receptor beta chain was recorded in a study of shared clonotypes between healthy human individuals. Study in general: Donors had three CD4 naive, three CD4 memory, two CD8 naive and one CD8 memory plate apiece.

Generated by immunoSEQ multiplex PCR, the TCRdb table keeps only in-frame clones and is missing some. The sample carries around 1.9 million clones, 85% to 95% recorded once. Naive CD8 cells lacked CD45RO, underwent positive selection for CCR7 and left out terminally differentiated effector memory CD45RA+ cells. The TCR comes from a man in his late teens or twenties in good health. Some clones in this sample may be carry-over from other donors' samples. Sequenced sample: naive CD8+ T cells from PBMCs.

The CDR3 protein is CASSADRENTEAFF. The CDR3 DNA sequence: TGTGCCAGCAGCGCGGACAGGGAGAACACTGAAGCTTTCTTT. The chain combines TRBV9 with TRBJ1-1; 8 nucleotides align to TRBD1. V trimming: 3 bases; J trimming: 1 base; junction bases outside the gene matches: 2. The CDR3 extends over 14 amino acids. CDR1 and CDR2 from the germline V gene are SGDLS and YYNGEE.